In its sample, the clone carrying this TCR beta chain was seen a few times. The data were taken from a study of patients and donors after allogeneic stem cell transplantation. CDR1 and CDR2 from the germline V gene are MDHEN and SYDVKM. Trimming removed 10 bases at V and 0 bases at J, with 12 bases between. The CDR3 is made up of 13 amino acids. In TCRdb, the RT-PCR reads were re-called with MiXCR into one record per CDR3 protein. The sample consists of some 90,000 distinct CDR3 sequences, around 48% of them appearing once. The chain combines TRBV28 with TRBJ1-2; D not resolved. The sequenced sample consisted of blood, either unsorted or a sorted T cell fraction (not recorded which). The sequence derives from a human donor who was either an allogeneic HSCT recipient or a stem cell or donor lymphocyte infusion donor (not recorded which). It is not recorded whose cells these are; they may come from a transplant donor. The CDR3: CATGMGSNYGYTF. CDR3 DNA: TGTGCCACCGGGATGGGTTCTAACTATGGCTACACCTTC.